This T cell receptor beta chain was found in a study of brain T cells in children with intractable seizures. Study-wide results and limits: Clones missing pre-surgery may reflect undersampling of that blood sample. Viral specificity was inferred only from CDR3 similarity; HCMV serostatus was unknown.

Data came from immunoSEQ multiplex PCR; TCRdb stores just in-frame clones and leaves some out. The table includes around 70,000 clones, 93% detected once. Worth noting for this clone: The antigen is undetermined.

Only cases whose brain tissue showed the highest T cell transcript signatures were sequenced. Before surgery, patients took at least one anti-epileptic drug. This receptor was obtained from a boy under three years old with tuberous sclerosis and intractable seizures. The input for sequencing was peripheral blood, taken at surgery.

CDR3 amino acids: CASIQKTANYGYTF. The CDR3 DNA follows: TGTGCCAGCATCCAAAAGACAGCTAACTATGGCTACACCTTC. V is TRBV9 and J is TRBJ1-2; tentatively, D is TRBD1 (5 bases). Germline V gives CDR1 SGDLS, CDR2 YYNGEE. The CDR3 is made up of 14 amino acids. The V end was cut by 6 bases, the J end by 0 bases, with 12 bases between.